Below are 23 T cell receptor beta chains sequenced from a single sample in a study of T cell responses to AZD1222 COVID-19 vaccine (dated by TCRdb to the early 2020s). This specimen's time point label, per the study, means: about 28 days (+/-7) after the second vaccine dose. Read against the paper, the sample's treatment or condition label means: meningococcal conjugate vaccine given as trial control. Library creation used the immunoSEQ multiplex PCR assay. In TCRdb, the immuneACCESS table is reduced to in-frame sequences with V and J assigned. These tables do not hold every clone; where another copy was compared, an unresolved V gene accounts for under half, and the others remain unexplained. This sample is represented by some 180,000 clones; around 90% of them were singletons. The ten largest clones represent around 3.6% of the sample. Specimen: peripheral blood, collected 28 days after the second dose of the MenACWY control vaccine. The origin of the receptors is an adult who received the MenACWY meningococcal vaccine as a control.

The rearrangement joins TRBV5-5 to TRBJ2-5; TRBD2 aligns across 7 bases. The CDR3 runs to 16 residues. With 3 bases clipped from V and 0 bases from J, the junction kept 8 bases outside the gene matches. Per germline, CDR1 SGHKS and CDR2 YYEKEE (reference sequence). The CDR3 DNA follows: TGTGCCAGCAGCTCAGGGACTACGCGGTACCAAGAGACCCAGTACTTC. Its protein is CASSSGTTRYQETQYF.

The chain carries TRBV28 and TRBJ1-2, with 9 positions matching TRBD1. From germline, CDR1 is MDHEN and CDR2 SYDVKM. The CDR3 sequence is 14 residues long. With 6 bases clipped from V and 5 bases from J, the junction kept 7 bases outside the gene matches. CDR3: CASSGNRGRYGYTF. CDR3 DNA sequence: TGTGCCAGCAGCGGAAACAGGGGGCGATATGGCTACACCTTC.

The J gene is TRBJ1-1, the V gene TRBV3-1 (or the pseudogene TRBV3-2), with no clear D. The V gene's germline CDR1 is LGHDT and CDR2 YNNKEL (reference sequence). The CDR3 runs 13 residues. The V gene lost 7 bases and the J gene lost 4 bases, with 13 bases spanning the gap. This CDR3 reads CASTKAGGTEAFF. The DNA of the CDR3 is TGTGCCAGCACTAAGGCGGGAGGCACTGAAGCTTTCTTT.

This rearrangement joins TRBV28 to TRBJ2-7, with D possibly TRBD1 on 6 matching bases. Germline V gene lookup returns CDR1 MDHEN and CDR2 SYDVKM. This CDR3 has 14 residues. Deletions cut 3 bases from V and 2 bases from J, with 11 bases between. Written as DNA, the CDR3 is TGTGCCAGCAGTTTCAACAGGGTAACCTACGAGCAGTACTTC. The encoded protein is CASSFNRVTYEQYF. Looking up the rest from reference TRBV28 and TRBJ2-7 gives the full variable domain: DVKVTQSSRYLVKRTGEKVFLECVQDMDHENMFWYRQDPGLGLRLIYFSYDVKMKEKGDIPEGYSVSREKKERFSLILESASTNQTSMYLCASSFNRVTYEQYFGPGTRLTVT.

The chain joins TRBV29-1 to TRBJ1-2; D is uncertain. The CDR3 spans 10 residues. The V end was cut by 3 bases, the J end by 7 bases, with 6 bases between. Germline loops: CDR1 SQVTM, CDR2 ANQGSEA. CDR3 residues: CSVDSGGYTF. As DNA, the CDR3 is TGCAGCGTTGACAGTGGTGGCTACACCTTC.

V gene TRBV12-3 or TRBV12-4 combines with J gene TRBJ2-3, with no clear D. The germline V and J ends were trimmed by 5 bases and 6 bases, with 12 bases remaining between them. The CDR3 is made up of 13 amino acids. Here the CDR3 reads CASSLVTEDTQYF. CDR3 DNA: TGTGCCAGCAGTCTTGTTACGGAGGATACGCAGTATTTT.

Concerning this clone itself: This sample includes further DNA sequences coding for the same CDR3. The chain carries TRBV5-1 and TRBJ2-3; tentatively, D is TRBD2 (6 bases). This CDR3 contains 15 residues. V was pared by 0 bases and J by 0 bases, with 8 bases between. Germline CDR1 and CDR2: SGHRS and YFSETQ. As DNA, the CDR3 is TGCGCCAGCAGCTTGGACGGGAGTAGCACAGATACGCAGTATTTT. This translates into CASSLDGSSTDTQYF.

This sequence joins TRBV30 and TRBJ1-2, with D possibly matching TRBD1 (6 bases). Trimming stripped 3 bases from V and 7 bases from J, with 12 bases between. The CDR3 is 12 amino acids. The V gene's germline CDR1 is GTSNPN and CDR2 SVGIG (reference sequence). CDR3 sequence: CAWSTTGPGYTF. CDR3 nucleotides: TGTGCCTGGAGCACTACAGGGCCTGGCTACACCTTC.

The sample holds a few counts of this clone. CDR3 sequence reads: CASSQGTPWEGSEKLFF. The CDR3 bases are TGTGCCAGCAGCCAAGGAACCCCGTGGGAGGGTAGCGAAAAACTGTTTTTT. The chain uses TRBV14 and TRBJ1-4; D gene unclear. CDR3 length: 17 amino acids. Deletions cut 1 base from V and 8 bases from J, with 20 bases between. Germline V gene sequence: CDR1 SGHDN, CDR2 FVKESK.

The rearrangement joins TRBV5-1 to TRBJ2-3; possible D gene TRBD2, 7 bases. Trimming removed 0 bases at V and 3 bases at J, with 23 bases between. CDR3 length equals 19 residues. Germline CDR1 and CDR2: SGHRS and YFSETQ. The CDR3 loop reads CASSLEPRGTIARTDTQYF. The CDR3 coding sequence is TGCGCCAGCAGCTTGGAGCCGAGGGGGACTATAGCAAGGACAGATACGCAGTATTTT.

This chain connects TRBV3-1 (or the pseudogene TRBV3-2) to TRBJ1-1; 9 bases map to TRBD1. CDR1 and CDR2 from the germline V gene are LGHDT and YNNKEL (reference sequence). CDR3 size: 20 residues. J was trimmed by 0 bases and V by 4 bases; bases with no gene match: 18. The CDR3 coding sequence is TGTGCCAGCAGCCCGAAAGGGATACAGGGGGCGATCCCCTTGAACACTGAAGCTTTCTTT. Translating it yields CASSPKGIQGAIPLNTEAFF.

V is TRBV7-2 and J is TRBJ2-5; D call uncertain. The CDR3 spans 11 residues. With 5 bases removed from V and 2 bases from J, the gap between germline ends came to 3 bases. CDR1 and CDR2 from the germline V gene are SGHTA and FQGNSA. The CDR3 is CASSPQETQYF. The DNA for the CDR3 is TGTGCCAGCAGCCCACAAGAGACCCAGTACTTC.

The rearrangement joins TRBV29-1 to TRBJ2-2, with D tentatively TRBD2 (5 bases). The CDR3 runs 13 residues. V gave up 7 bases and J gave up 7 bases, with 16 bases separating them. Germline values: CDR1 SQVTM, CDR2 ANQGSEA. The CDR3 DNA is TGCAGCGCTTCTATGGGAGATGGCGGGGAGCTGTTTTTT. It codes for CSASMGDGGELFF.

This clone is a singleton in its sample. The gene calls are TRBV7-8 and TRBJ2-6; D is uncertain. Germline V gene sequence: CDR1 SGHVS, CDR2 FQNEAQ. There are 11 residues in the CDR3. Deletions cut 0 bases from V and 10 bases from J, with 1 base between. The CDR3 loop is CASSLANVLTF. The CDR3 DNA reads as TGTGCCAGCAGCTTAGCGAACGTCCTGACTTTC.

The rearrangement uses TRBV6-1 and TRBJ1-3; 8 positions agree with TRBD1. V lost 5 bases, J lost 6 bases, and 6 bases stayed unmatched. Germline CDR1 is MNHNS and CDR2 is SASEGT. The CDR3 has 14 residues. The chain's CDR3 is CASSKTGVENTIYF. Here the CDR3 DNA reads TGTGCCAGCAGTAAGACAGGGGTGGAAAACACCATATATTTT.

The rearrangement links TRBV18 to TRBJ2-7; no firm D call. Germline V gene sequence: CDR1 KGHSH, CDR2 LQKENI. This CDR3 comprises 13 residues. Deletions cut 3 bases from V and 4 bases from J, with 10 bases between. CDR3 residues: CASSPLPQYEQYF. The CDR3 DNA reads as TGTGCCAGCTCACCCCTTCCGCAGTACGAGCAGTACTTC.

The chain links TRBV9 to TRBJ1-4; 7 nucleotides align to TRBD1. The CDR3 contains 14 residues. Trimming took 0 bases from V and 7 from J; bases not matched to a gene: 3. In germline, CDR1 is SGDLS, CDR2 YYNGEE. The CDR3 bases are TGTGCCAGCAGCGTAGAACAGGGGTTTGAAAAACTGTTTTTT. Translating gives CASSVEQGFEKLFF.

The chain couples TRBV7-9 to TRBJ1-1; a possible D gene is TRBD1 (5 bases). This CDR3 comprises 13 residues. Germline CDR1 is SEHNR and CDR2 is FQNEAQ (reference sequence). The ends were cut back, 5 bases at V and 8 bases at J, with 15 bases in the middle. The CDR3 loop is CASSPTQGPEAFF. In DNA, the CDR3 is TGTGCCAGCAGCCCCACCCAGGGCCCCGAAGCTTTCTTT.

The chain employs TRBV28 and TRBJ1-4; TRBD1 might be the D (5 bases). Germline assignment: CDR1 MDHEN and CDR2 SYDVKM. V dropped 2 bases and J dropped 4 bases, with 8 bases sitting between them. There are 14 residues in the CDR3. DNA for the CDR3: TGTGCCAGCAGTTTAGCGGGGGTTAATGAAAAACTGTTTTTT. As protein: CASSLAGVNEKLFF.

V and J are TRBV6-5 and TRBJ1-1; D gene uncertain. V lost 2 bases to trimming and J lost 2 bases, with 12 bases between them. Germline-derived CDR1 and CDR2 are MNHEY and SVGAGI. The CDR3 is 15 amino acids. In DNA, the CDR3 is TGTGCCAGCAGTTACAGACCTGAACGAAACACTGAAGCTTTCTTT. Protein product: CASSYRPERNTEAFF.

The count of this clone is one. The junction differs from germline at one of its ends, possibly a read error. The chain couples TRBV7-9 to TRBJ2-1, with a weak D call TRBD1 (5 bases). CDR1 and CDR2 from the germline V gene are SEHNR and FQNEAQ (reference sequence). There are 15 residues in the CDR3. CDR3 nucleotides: TGTGCCAGCAGCTTAGGTGGGGCCTACTACGATGAGCAGTTCTTC. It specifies CASSLGGAYYDEQFF.

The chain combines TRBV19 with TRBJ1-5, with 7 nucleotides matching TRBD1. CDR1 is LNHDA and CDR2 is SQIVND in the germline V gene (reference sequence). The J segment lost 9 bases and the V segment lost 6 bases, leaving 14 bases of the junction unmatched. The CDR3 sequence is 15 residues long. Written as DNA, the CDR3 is TGTGCCAGTAGCTCCTCCCGGGACAGAGCGCGGCCCCAGCATTTT. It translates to CASSSSRDRARPQHF. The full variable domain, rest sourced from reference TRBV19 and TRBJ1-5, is DGGITQSPKYLFRKEGQNVTLSCEQNLNHDAMYWYRQDPGQGLRLIYYSQIVNDFQKGDIAEGYSVSREKKESFPLTVTSAQKNPTAFYLCASSSSRDRARPQHFGDGTRLSIL.

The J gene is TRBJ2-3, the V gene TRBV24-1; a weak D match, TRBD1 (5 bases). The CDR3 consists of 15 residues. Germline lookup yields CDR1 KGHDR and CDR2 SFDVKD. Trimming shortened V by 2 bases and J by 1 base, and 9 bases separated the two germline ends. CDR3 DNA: TGTGCCACCAGTGATTACAGGTCTGGCACAGATACGCAGTATTTT. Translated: CATSDYRSGTDTQYF.